This entry concerns a single T cell receptor beta chain. Sequencing used cDNA as its template, made by extracting RNA and reverse transcribing it. The assay was immunoSEQ multiplex PCR, and TCRdb's table has in-frame clones only and misses some. The data contain over 150,000 clones, 53% of them singletons. The data were taken from a study of CD8+ T cells in alopecia areata. Study at large: Twice daily, treated patients received 5 to 10 mg of oral tofacitinib.

Treatment specified: oral pan-JAK inhibitor, 5-10 mg twice daily. Lesional scalp punch biopsies and peripheral blood came from alopecia areata patients. The CDR3 covers 16 residues. V lost 4 bases and J 3 bases, leaving 18 bases between the germline ends. The germline gives CDR1 MNHEY, CDR2 SVGAGI. This sample comprised CD8+ T cells sorted from blood, obtained at week 24, from a patient treated with tofacitinib. V and J are TRBV6-5 and TRBJ2-5; TRBD1 might be the D (6 bases). This clonotype originated in a human donor with alopecia areata. CDR3 protein: CASSLVQGGLKETQYF. CDR3 DNA sequence: TGTGCCAGCAGTTTGGTACAGGGCGGGTTGAAAGAGACCCAGTACTTC.